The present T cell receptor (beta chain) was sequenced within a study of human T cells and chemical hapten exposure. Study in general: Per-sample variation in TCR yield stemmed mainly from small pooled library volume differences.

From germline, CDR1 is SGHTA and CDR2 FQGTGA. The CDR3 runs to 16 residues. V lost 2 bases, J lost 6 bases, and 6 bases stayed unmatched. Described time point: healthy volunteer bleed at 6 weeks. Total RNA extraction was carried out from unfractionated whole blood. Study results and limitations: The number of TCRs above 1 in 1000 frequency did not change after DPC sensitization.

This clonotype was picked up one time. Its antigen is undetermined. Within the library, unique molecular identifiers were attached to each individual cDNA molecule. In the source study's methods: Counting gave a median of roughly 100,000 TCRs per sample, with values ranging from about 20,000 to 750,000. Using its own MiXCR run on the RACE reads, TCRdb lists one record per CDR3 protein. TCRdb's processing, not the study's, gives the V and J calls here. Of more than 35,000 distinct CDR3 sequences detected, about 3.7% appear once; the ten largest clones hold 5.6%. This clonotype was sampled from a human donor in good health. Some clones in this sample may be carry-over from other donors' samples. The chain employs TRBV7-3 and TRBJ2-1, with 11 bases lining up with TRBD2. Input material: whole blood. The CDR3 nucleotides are TGTGCCAGCAGCTTAGTAGCGGGAGGGCCTGGCAATGAGCAGTTCTTC. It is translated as CASSLVAGGPGNEQFF. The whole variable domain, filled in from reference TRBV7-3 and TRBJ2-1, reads GAGVSQTPSNKVTEKGKYVELRCDPISGHTALYWYRQSLGQGPEFLIYFQGTGAADDSGLPNDRFFAVRPEGSVSTLKIQRTERGDSAVYLCASSLVAGGPGNEQFFGPGTRLTVL.